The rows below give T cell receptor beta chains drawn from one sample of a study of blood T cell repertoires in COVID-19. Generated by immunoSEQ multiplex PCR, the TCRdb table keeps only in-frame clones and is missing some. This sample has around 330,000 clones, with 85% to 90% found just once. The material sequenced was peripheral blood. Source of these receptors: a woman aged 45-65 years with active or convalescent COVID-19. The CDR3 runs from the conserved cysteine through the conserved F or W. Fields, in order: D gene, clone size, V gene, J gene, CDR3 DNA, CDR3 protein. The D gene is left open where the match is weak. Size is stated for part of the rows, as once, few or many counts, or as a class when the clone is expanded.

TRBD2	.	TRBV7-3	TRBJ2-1	TGTGCCAGCAGCCCCGCGGTTAGCGGGAGGGATGAGCAGTTCTTC	CASSPAVSGRDEQFF
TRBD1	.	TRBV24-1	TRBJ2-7	TGTGCCACCAGTGACCTGACAGGGCGCGAGCAGTACTTC	CATSDLTGREQYF
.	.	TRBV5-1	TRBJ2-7	TGCGCCAGCAGCTTGTCTACAGGCCAAGCCCTTCCTAAGCAGTACTTC	CASSLSTGQALPKQYF
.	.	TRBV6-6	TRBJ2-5	TGTGCCAGCAGTTCCCCGGGGGTCCAAGAGACCCAGTACTTC	CASSSPGVQETQYF
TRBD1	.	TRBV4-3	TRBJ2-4	TGCGCCAGCAGCCAAGTGTGGGACAGTAAAAACATTCAGTACTTC	CASSQVWDSKNIQYF
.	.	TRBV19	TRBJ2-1	TGTGCCAGTAGTCGTGGGCTCAACTCCTACAATGAGCAGTTCTTC	CASSRGLNSYNEQFF
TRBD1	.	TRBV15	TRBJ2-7	TGTGCCACCAGCCCAACGGGACAGGCTGATTTGATGGGCTCCTACGAGCAGTACTTC	CATSPTGQADLMGSYEQYF
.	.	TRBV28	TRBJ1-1	TGTGCCAGCAGTTCGACAGCGCTGAACACTGAAGCTTTCTTT	CASSSTALNTEAFF
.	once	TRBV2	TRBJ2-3	TGTGCCAGCAGTCTCCTGTTGGATACGCAGTATTTT	CASSLLLDTQYF
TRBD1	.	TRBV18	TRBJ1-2	TGTGCCAGCTCACCGGGGACAGATTATGGCTACACCTTC	CASSPGTDYGYTF
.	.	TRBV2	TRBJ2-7	TGTGCCAGCAGTGAAACTCCCTACGAGCAGTACTTC	CASSETPYEQYF
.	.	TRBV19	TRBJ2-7	TGTGCCAGTAGTATGGGAGGACTCGATAACGACTACGAGCAGTACTTC	CASSMGGLDNDYEQYF
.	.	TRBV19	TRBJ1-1	TGTGCCAGTAGTATAGATCGACGAGCGGCGCACACTGAAGCTTTCTTT	CASSIDRRAAHTEAFF
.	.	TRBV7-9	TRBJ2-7	TGTGCCAGCAGCTTAGCGCTCGGGTCATCCTACGAGCAGTACTTC	CASSLALGSSYEQYF
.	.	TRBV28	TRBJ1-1	TGTGCCAGCAGTTTATACCCAGGGGTGGACACTGAAGCTTTCTTT	CASSLYPGVDTEAFF
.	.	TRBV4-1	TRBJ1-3	TGCGCCAGCAGCCAAGACACTATCGCGCACCTCTCTGGAAACACCATATATTTT	CASSQDTIAHLSGNTIYF
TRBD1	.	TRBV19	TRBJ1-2	TGTGCCAGTAGTTACCTTACAGAAGGACGACAGGGTTGGAAAAGCTATGGCTACACCTTC	CASSYLTEGRQGWKSYGYTF
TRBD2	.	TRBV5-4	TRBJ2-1	TGTGCCAGCAGCTTCCTTTTAGCGGGAGGGCCACCTTACAATGAGCAGTTCTTC	CASSFLLAGGPPYNEQFF
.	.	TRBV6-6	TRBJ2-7	TGTGCCAGCAGTTACTCAGTTAATGGGGGGAACGAGCAGTACTTC	CASSYSVNGGNEQYF
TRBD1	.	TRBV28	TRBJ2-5	TGTGCCAGCAGCCTCAGGGGGACGGGAGAGACCCAGTACTTC	CASSLRGTGETQYF
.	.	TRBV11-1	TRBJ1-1	TGTGCCAGCAGCTCCAGCAGGGCCAGGGAAGCTTTCTTT	CASSSSRAREAFF
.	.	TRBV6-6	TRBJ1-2	TGTGCCAGCAGTCGAGGGGGGGGGAGTCCTAACTATGGCTACACCTTC	CASSRGGGSPNYGYTF
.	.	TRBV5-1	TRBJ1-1	TGCGCCAGCAGCTTTCGGGGGGCGAGCACTGAAGCTTTCTTT	CASSFRGASTEAFF
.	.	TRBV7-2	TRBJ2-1	TGTGCCAGCAGCTTAGATGGCGGTGAGCAGTTCTTC	CASSLDGGEQFF
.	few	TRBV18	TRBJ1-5	TGTGCCAGCTCACCCGCGCAGGGAGGGAATCAGCCCCAGCATTTT	CASSPAQGGNQPQHF
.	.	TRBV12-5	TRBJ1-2	TGTGCTAGTGGAGCCAGCGGGTCCCTGGGTGGCTACACCTTC	CASGASGSLGGYTF
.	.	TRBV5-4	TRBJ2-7	TGTGCCAGCAGCTTGGCCGGACAGACCTACGAGCAGTACTTC	CASSLAGQTYEQYF
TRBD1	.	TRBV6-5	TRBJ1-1	TGTGCCAGCAGTCTTCGACAGGGAGGCACTGAAGCTTTCTTT	CASSLRQGGTEAFF
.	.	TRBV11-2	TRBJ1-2	TGTGCCAGCAGCTTAGTAGTGCCGGGGGGCCTCCCTAACTATGGCTACACCTTC	CASSLVVPGGLPNYGYTF
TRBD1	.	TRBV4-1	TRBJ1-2	TGCGCCAGCAGCCCCTCAAGCTCCGGGACAGGGCATCTCCCTAACTATGGCTACACCTTC	CASSPSSSGTGHLPNYGYTF
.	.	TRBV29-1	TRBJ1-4	TGCAGCGTTGTGGCGGGGAAGGACGCGAAACTGTTTTTT	CSVVAGKDAKLFF
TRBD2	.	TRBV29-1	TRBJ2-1	TGCAGCGTGGTCAGCGGGAACCTCTTCTATGAGCAGTTCTTC	CSVVSGNLFYEQFF
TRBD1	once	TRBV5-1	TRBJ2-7	TGCGCCAGCAGCTTGGACGGGACAGATTCCTACGAGCAGTACTTC	CASSLDGTDSYEQYF
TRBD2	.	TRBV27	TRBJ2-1	TGTGCCAGCAGTCCAAGAACGGCTAGCGGGGGGGCGAGGAATGAGCAGTTCTTC	CASSPRTASGGARNEQFF
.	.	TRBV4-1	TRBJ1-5	TGCGCCAGCAGCCAAGCGGATACTAATATCTATAGCAATCAGCCCCAGCATTTT	CASSQADTNIYSNQPQHF
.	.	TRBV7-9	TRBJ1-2	TGTGCCAGCAGCTTAGGGGCAGGCTCTAACTATGGCTACACCTTC	CASSLGAGSNYGYTF
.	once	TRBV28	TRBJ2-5	TGTGCCAGCAGTTCCCCCTCCTCCGGGAGAGGTGAGACCCAGTACTTC	CASSSPSSGRGETQYF
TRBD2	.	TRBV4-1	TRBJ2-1	TGCGCCAGCAGCCAAGTCCCCCTGAGCGGGGGGGCCGATGAGCAGTTCTTC	CASSQVPLSGGADEQFF
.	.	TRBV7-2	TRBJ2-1	TGTGCCAGCAGCTTACAGGGGCACTACAATGAGCAGTTCTTC	CASSLQGHYNEQFF
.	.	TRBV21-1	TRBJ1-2	TGTGCCAGCAGCAAAGTCCCACCCGGGGAGAGCGACTATGGCTACACCTTC	CASSKVPPGESDYGYTF